The source of this TCR beta chain is a study of cytomegalovirus exposure and HLA in healthy donors. The PCR had 60 Vbeta and 13 Jbeta primers. Generated by immunoSEQ multiplex PCR, the TCRdb table keeps only in-frame clones and is missing some. The data hold tens of thousands of clones, with 80% to 90% observed a single time. CDR3 length: 15 amino acids. From germline, CDR1 is SGHVS and CDR2 FQNEAQ. V shed 1 base and J shed 7 bases, with 16 bases lying between them. V and J are TRBV7-8 and TRBJ1-2, with a weak D call TRBD1 (5 bases). The clonotype was recovered from a woman aged 25 to 39 in good health and CMV-seronegative. The specimen was PBMCs. The CDR3 reads CASSLGGSGVPGYTF. CDR3 DNA: TGTGCCAGCAGCTTAGGGGGTTCGGGGGTCCCTGGCTACACCTTC.